This TCR beta chain comes out of a study of cytomegalovirus exposure and HLA in healthy donors. This CDR3 comprises 12 residues. Trimming took 6 bases from V and 10 from J; bases not matched to a gene: 5. Germline V gene lookup returns CDR1 WSHSY and CDR2 SAAADI. TCRdb's copy holds only in-frame clones and misses some; the assay was immunoSEQ multiplex PCR. The repertoire holds about 220,000 clones, with around nine tenths as singletons. Concerning this clone: Its cognate antigen is unknown.

Whole-study results and caveats: The classifier, whose performance was assessed in both the original and validation cohorts, reportedly diagnosed cytomegalovirus status with high specificity and sensitivity. 150 or so TCR beta chains were listed as cytomegalovirus-associated.

The source material was PBMCs. The V gene is TRBV10-2, the J gene TRBJ2-1; 8 nucleotides agree with TRBD1. This receptor was identified in a young man in good health and CMV-seronegative. CDR3 loop: CASSDRGGEQFF. The CDR3 nucleotides are TGCGCCAGCAGCGACAGGGGAGGAGAGCAGTTCTTC.